This T cell receptor beta chain was sequenced in a study of T cell responses to AZD1222 COVID-19 vaccine. Whole-study results and caveats: Spike was spanned by vaccine-associated CD4 TCRs, with dominance at 160-218 and 743-854.

Germline-derived CDR1 and CDR2 are LNHDA and SQIVND (reference sequence). V was shortened by 6 bases and J by 4 bases, with 9 bases between the two germline ends. This CDR3 comprises 12 residues. Notes on this clone: Its cognate antigen is unknown.

The data were produced by immunoSEQ multiplex PCR, yet TCRdb's version contains in-frame clones alone and is incomplete. The sample lists more than 80,000 clones, approximately 90% occurring once. The sequence was obtained from an adult in good health. V usage is TRBV19 and J usage is TRBJ2-5; no clear D gene. The material sequenced was peripheral blood, taken on day 0 of AZD1222 vaccination. The CDR3, as DNA: TGTGCCAGTAGCCCGATTGGAGAGACCCAGTACTTC. It translates to CASSPIGETQYF.